This T cell receptor beta chain was profiled in a study of T cell changes during pregnancy in multiple sclerosis. This CDR3 comprises 18 residues. The V gene's germline CDR1 is MNHNS and CDR2 SASEGT. Trimming at V came to 1 base and at J to 4 bases, leaving 7 bases not matched to a gene. Produced via immunoSEQ multiplex PCR; TCRdb's table is partial and in-frame only. The repertoire holds about 77,000 clones, with around nine tenths as singletons. The chain employs TRBV6-1 and TRBJ2-3; 14 nucleotides align to TRBD2. The sequencing here drew on peripheral blood, taken before pregnancy. The clonotype originates from a female donor with multiple sclerosis, enrolled in a pregnancy study. The CDR3 nucleotides read TGTGCCAGCAGTGAAGTGAAGACTAGCGGGGGGGCAGCAGATACGCAGTATTTT. This translates into CASSEVKTSGGAADTQYF.